What follows describes a single T cell receptor beta chain. These data come from a study of cytomegalovirus exposure and HLA in healthy donors. The CDR3 is 12 amino acids. The V segment lost 6 bases and the J segment 3 bases; nucleotides outside the gene matches: 0. CDR1 and CDR2 (germline): MNHEY, SMNVEV (reference sequence). The PCR ran on 60 Vbeta and 13 Jbeta primers. Assay: immunoSEQ multiplex PCR; the TCRdb copy retains only in-frame clones and omits some. The sample lists 20,000 to 30,000 clones, about four fifths seen once, with approximately 4.9% in the top ten. The sample was PBMCs. The receptor's source is a male donor in good health and CMV-seronegative. This chain links TRBV27 with TRBJ2-7, with TRBD1 matching over 9 bases. The CDR3 region is CASRTGGYEQYF. As DNA, the CDR3 is TGTGCCAGCAGGACAGGGGGCTACGAGCAGTACTTC.